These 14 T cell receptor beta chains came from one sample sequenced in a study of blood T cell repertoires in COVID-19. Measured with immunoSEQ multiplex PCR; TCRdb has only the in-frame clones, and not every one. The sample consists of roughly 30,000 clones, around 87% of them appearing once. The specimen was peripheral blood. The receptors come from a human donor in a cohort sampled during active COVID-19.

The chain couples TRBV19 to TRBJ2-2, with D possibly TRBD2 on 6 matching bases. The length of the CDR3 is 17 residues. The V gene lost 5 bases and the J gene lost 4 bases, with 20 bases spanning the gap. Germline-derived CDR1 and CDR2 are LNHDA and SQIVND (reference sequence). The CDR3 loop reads CASSPKMGGTSTGELFF. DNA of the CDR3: TGTGCCAGTAGTCCAAAAATGGGGGGTACGAGCACCGGGGAGCTGTTTTTT.

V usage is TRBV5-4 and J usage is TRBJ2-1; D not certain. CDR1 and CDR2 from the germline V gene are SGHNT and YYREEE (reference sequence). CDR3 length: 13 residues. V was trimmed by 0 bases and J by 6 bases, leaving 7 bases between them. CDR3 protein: CASSLVGFNEQFF. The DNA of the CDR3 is TGTGCCAGCAGCTTGGTCGGTTTCAATGAGCAGTTCTTC. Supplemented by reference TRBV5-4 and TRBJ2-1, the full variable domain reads ETGVTQSPTHLIKTRGQQVTLRCSSQSGHNTVSWYQQALGQGPQFIFQYYREEENGRGNFPPRFSGLQFPNYSSELNVNALELDDSALYLCASSLVGFNEQFFGPGTRLTVL.

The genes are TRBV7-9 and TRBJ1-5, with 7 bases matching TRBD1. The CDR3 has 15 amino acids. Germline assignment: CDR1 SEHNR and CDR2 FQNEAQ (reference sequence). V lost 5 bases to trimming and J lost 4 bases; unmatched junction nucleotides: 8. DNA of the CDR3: TGTGCCAGCAGCCCACAGGGGAACCAGAATCAGCCCCAGCATTTT. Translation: CASSPQGNQNQPQHF. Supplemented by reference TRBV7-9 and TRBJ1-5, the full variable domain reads DTGVSQNPRHKITKRGQNVTFRCDPISEHNRLYWYRQTLGQGPEFLTYFQNEAQLEKSRLLSDRFSAERPKGSFSTLEIQRTEQGDSAMYLCASSPQGNQNQPQHFGDGTRLSIL.

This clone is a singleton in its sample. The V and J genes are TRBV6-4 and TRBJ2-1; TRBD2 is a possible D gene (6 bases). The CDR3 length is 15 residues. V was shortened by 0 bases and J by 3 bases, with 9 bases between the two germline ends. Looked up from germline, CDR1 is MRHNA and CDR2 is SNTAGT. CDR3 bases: TGTGCCAGCAGTGACTCGGGACTGGACTACAATGAGCAGTTCTTC. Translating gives CASSDSGLDYNEQFF.

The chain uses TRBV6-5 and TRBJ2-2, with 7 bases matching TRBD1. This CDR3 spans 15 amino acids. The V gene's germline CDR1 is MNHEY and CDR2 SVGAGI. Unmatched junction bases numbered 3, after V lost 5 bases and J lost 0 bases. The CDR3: CASSPGTANTGELFF. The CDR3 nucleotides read TGTGCCAGCAGTCCTGGGACAGCGAACACCGGGGAGCTGTTTTTT.

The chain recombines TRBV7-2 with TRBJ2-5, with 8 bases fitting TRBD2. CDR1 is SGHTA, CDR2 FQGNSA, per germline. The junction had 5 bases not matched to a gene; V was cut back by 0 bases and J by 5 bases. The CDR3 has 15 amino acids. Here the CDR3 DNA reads TGTGCCAGCAGCTTAGCCCCGGGGGGGCTCGAGACCCAGTACTTC. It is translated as CASSLAPGGLETQYF. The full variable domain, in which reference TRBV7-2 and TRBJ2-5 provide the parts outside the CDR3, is GAGVSQSPSNKVTEKGKDVELRCDPISGHTALYWYRQSLGQGLEFLIYFQGNSAPDKSGLPSDRFSAERTGGSVSTLTIQRTQQEDSAVYLCASSLAPGGLETQYFGPGTRLLVL.

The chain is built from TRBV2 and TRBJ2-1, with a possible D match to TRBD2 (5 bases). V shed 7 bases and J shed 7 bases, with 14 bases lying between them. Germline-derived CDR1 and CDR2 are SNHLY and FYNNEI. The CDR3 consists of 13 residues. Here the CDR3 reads CASKPPRGNEQFF. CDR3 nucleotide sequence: TGTGCCAGCAAACCCCCTCGGGGAAATGAGCAGTTCTTC.

In DNA form, the CDR3 reads TGTGCCAGCAAACCCGGGGCAGGGGTTGTGAACACTGAAGCTTTCTTT. Its protein is CASKPGAGVVNTEAFF. This chain uses TRBV2 with TRBJ1-1; maybe TRBD1 (6 bases). V was shortened by 7 bases and J by 0 bases, with 18 bases between the two germline ends. The germline V gene encodes CDR1 SNHLY and CDR2 FYNNEI. The CDR3 spans 16 residues.

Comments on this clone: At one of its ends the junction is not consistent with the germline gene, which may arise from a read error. This chain's CDR3 is CASSVNRGPLDF. Here the CDR3 DNA reads TGTGCCAGCAGCGTAAATCGTGGGCCTTTAGACTTC. V is TRBV7-2 and J is TRBJ2-7, with D unresolved. This CDR3 is built from 12 residues. The germline V gene encodes CDR1 SGHTA and CDR2 FQGNSA. Combining the CDR3 with reference TRBV7-2 and TRBJ2-7 gives the whole variable domain GAGVSQSPSNKVTEKGKDVELRCDPISGHTALYWYRQSLGQGLEFLIYFQGNSAPDKSGLPSDRFSAERTGGSVSTLTIQRTQQEDSAVYLCASSVNRGPLDFGPGTRLTVT.

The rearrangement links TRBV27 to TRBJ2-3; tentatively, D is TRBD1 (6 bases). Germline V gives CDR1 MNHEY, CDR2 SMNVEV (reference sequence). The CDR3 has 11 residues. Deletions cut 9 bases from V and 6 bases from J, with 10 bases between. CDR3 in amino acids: CASERGDTQYF. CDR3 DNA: TGTGCCAGTGAGAGGGGGGATACGCAGTATTTT.

The CDR3 loop is CASSQGGRSSQETQYF. In DNA, the CDR3 is TGCGCCAGCAGCCAAGGGGGGAGGAGTTCCCAAGAGACCCAGTACTTC. This chain joins TRBV4-1 and TRBJ2-5; weak D call: TRBD2 (6 bases). Trimming cost V 1 base and J 1 base, with 13 bases left between them. Per the germline V gene, CDR1 is MGHRA and CDR2 is YSYEKL. The CDR3 is made up of 16 amino acids.

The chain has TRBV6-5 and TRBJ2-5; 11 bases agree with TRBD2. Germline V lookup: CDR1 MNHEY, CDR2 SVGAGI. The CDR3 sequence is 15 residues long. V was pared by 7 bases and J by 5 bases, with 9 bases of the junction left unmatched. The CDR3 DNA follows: TGTGCCAGCATTACCCTAGCGGGGGGAGGTGAGACCCAGTACTTC. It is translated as CASITLAGGGETQYF.

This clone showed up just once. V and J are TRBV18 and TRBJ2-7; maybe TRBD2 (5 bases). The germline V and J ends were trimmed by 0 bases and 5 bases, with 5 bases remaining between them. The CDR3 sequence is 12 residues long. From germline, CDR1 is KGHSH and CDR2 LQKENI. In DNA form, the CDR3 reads TGTGCCAGCTCACCACCCGGGAACGAGCAGTACTTC. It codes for CASSPPGNEQYF.

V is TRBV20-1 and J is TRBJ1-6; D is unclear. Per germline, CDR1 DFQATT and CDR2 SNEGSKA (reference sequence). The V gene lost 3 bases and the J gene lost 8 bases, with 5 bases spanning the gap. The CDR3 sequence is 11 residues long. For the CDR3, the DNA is TGCAGTGCTAGTGGAGATTCACCCCTCCACTTT. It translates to CSASGDSPLHF.